This TCR beta chain was sequenced during a study of neurological immune-mediated disorders. The unsorted libraries were produced from 2 million PBMCs held at -80 C. CDR1 SGHRS and CDR2 YFSETQ come from the germline V gene. The CDR3 length is 17 residues. Germline trimming cut 3 bases from V and 8 bases from J; bases unmatched to any gene: 12. TCRdb reprocessed the 5' RACE reads via MiXCR and lists one record per CDR3 protein. The sample lists 87,000 or so distinct CDR3 sequences; around 3.5% were seen once. This clonotype appeared many times. This chain joins TRBV5-1 and TRBJ2-1; 12 bases line up with TRBD1. The material sequenced was PBMCs. The TCR comes from a woman aged 45-65 years with multiple sclerosis. CDR3 DNA sequence: TGCGCCAGCAGCTCGACTACCGGGACAGGGGGCTGGGATGAGCAGTTCTTC. Amino acids: CASSSTTGTGGWDEQFF.